These 27 T cell receptor beta chains share one sample of origin, sequenced in a study of T cell clonality in common variable immunodeficiency. Broader study findings: Common variable immunodeficiency TCR beta sequences reportedly had fewer deletions and N-nucleotide insertions.

The antigens these receptors bind are not known. Sequencing used immunoSEQ multiplex PCR; TCRdb keeps in-frame clones, though not all of them. The sample includes fewer than 35,000 clones, none of them occurring once. Material: peripheral blood mononuclear cells. The source of these receptors is a human donor with common variable immunodeficiency.

This clone came up a few times. The read gets to within 3 residues of the CDR3 end, and the germline J gene fills in the rest. This specimen includes other DNA sequences encoding the same CDR3. The chain recombines TRBV30 with TRBJ1-5; 7 positions agree with TRBD1. V shed 0 bases and J 4 bases; nucleotides not matched to a gene: 0. Germline lookup yields CDR1 GTSNPN and CDR2 SVGIG (reference sequence). The CDR3 spans 13 residues. CDR3 sequence reads: CAWSVQGNQPQHF. CDR3 bases read: TGTGCCTGGAGTGTACAGGGGAATCAGCCC.

Points on this clone: The read terminates 3 residues ahead of where the CDR3 ends, so the germline J gene completes it. The chain carries TRBV2 and TRBJ2-5; 9 bases fit TRBD2. The CDR3 has 17 amino acids. Germline CDR1 and CDR2: SNHLY and FYNNEI. Trimming at V came to 3 bases and at J to 5 bases, leaving 13 bases not matched to a gene. The chain's CDR3 is CASSDPQETSGYETQYF. Partial CDR3 DNA: TGTGCCAGCAGTGATCCCCAAGAAACTAGCGGGTATGAGACC.

Of note for this clone: The read falls 3 residues short of the CDR3 end, and the missing part is taken from the germline J gene. The rearrangement uses TRBV2 and TRBJ2-5; 7 positions agree with TRBD2. The CDR3 sequence is 15 residues long. J was trimmed by 1 base and V by 3 bases; bases with no gene match: 5. Germline-derived CDR1 and CDR2 are SNHLY and FYNNEI. The CDR3 sequence is CASSEFERGQETQYF. The sequenced CDR3 bases are TGTGCCAGCAGTGAGTTCGAGCGGGGCCAAGAGACC. The full variable domain, its missing parts supplied by reference TRBV2 and TRBJ2-5, is EPEVTQTPSHQVTQMGQEVILRCVPISNHLYFYWYRQILGQKVEFLVSFYNNEISEKSEIFDDQFSVERPDGSNFTLKIRSTKLEDSAMYFCASSEFERGQETQYFGPGTRLLVL.

This clone was seen repeatedly, ten times or more. The CDR3 end is not reached by the read, which stops 3 residues before it; the germline J gene fills it in. V and J are TRBV5-5 and TRBJ2-7; 8 bases line up with TRBD1. The CDR3 has 13 amino acids. Germline V gene lookup returns CDR1 SGHKS and CDR2 YYEKEE (reference sequence). Trimming removed 4 bases from V and 5 bases from J; junction bases left unmatched: 5. This CDR3 reads CASSALTGDEQYF. The DNA read from the CDR3 is TGTGCCAGCAGCGCTTTGACAGGGGACGAG.

About this clone: The sequence runs out 3 residues before the end of the CDR3; the remainder is reconstructed from the germline J gene. V usage is TRBV19 and J usage is TRBJ1-1; TRBD1 matches at 8 bases. Germline V gene lookup returns CDR1 LNHDA and CDR2 SQIVND (reference sequence). With V trimmed by 8 bases and J by 5 bases, 4 bases remained unmatched. This CDR3 region has 12 residues. CDR3 bases read: TGTGCCAGTGTAGGACAGGGAACTGAA. It translates to CASVGQGTE. The complete CDR3 reads CASVGQGTEAFF.

Comment on this clone: The read comes to an end 3 residues before the CDR3 does, leaving the germline J gene to fill in the end. This rearrangement joins TRBV30 to TRBJ2-5; 12 positions match TRBD2. This CDR3 comprises 15 residues. CDR1 and CDR2 from the germline V gene are GTSNPN and SVGIG (reference sequence). J lost 6 bases, V lost 1 base, and 6 bases had no gene match. Partial CDR3 DNA: TGTGCCTGGAGTGCCCTAGCGGGGGGGTCGAAGACC. This sequence encodes CAWSALAGGSKT. The entire CDR3 protein reads CAWSALAGGSKTQYF.

In its sample, this clone was seen many times. Compared with germline, one end of the junction differs, possibly owing to a read error. The CDR3 end lies 3 residues beyond the end of the read and is filled in from the germline J gene. The gene calls are TRBV6-4 and TRBJ2-1, with TRBD2 identical over 11 bases. This CDR3 is 19 amino acids long. From germline, CDR1 is MRHNA and CDR2 SNTAGT. The CDR3 is CASRDSASGGISSYNEQFF. The CDR3 DNA, read in part, is TGTGCCAGCAGGGACTCGGCTAGCGGGGGGATATCCTCCTACAATGAG.

This clone appeared a few times. The DNA ends 3 residues before the CDR3 does, and the rest of the CDR3 is filled in from the germline J gene. This chain joins TRBV18 and TRBJ1-1; D might be TRBD1 (6 bases). Germline CDR1 and CDR2: KGHSH and LQKENI. V was trimmed by 5 bases and J by 4 bases, leaving 14 bases between them. The CDR3 extends over 14 amino acids. Partial CDR3 DNA: TGTGCCAGCTCAGCCACGAACAGGGCCACTGAA. It codes for CASSATNRATE. From start to end, the CDR3 is CASSATNRATEAFF.

This clone has ten or more counts. The CDR3 goes on 3 residues after the read ends, and that part is filled in from the germline J gene. The chain carries TRBV30 and TRBJ1-2; perhaps TRBD1 as D (5 bases). This CDR3 has 15 amino acids. The germline V gene has CDR1 GTSNPN and CDR2 SVGIG (reference sequence). V shed 0 bases and J shed 2 bases, with 13 bases lying between them. CDR3 DNA, as far as it was read: TGTGCCTGGAGTGTACCCCCCAGGGAAAACTATGGC. Protein: CAWSVPPRENYG. The full CDR3 protein reads CAWSVPPRENYGYTF.

This clone occurred a few times. The read comes to an end 3 residues before the CDR3 does, leaving the germline J gene to fill in the end. J is TRBJ1-1 and V is TRBV18; D remains unclear. V was clipped by 2 bases and J by 3 bases, with 16 bases between them. CDR1 is KGHSH, CDR2 LQKENI, per germline. This CDR3 is built from 16 residues. CDR3 in amino acids: CASSPSPFPQDTEAFF. CDR3 DNA (partial): TGTGCCAGCTCACCAAGCCCTTTCCCCCAGGACACTGAA.

This clone was found many times. CDR3 in amino acids: CASSRGQRGPRDTQYF. CDR3 DNA (partial): TGTGCCAGCTCTCGGGGCCAGCGGGGGCCGCGGGATACG. The chain recombines TRBV18 with TRBJ2-3; 8 bases align to TRBD2. The read gets to within 3 residues of the CDR3 end, and the germline J gene fills in the rest. With 6 bases clipped from V and 6 bases from J, the junction kept 14 bases outside the gene matches. The CDR3 loop spans 16 amino acids. Germline assignment: CDR1 KGHSH and CDR2 LQKENI.

This clone was recorded at least ten times. The read is 3 residues too short to cover the CDR3 end, so that end is filled in from the germline J gene. The chain has TRBV20-1 and TRBJ2-4; TRBD1 aligns across 8 bases. This CDR3 is 13 amino acids long. Germline CDR1 DFQATT, CDR2 SNEGSKA (reference sequence). The J segment lost 6 bases and the V segment lost 6 bases, leaving 7 bases of the junction unmatched. The DNA read from the CDR3 is TGCAGTGCCATGCAGGGGGCTGGAAACATT. It translates to CSAMQGAGNI. The full CDR3 reads CSAMQGAGNIQYF.

Regarding this clone: The read finishes 3 residues shy of the CDR3 end, and the germline J gene is used to complete it. V usage is TRBV30 and J usage is TRBJ2-5, with 10 bases matching TRBD2. Per germline, CDR1 GTSNPN and CDR2 SVGIG (reference sequence). V gave up 2 bases and J gave up 4 bases; unmatched junction bases: 7. The CDR3 loop spans 15 amino acids. CDR3 amino acids: CAWSIQRGGRETQYF. The sequenced part of the CDR3 DNA is TGTGCCTGGAGTATACAGCGGGGGGGCCGAGAGACC.

On this clone itself: The CDR3 goes on 3 residues after the read ends, and that part is filled in from the germline J gene. The J gene is TRBJ1-2, the V gene TRBV19, with TRBD1 matching over 7 bases. Looked up from germline, CDR1 is LNHDA and CDR2 is SQIVND (reference sequence). The V segment lost 7 bases and the J segment 4 bases; nucleotides outside the gene matches: 6. CDR3 length equals 13 residues. The sequenced part of the CDR3 DNA is TGTGCCAGTACCGAGACAGGGCTCTATGGC. This encodes CASTETGLYG. The entire CDR3 sequence reads CASTETGLYGYTF. Full variable domain (rest looked up from reference TRBV19 and TRBJ1-2): DGGITQSPKYLFRKEGQNVTLSCEQNLNHDAMYWYRQDPGQGLRLIYYSQIVNDFQKGDIAEGYSVSREKKESFPLTVTSAQKNPTAFYLCASTETGLYGYTFGSGTRLTVV.

This clone was counted only a few times. The CDR3 end is not reached by the read, which stops 3 residues before it; the germline J gene fills it in. This sequence joins TRBV30 and TRBJ1-4; no clear D. V was pared by 5 bases and J by 0 bases, with 10 bases between. Germline CDR1 GTSNPN, CDR2 SVGIG (reference sequence). The CDR3 is 14 amino acids. CDR3 protein: CAWGPSPTNEKLFF. The DNA read from the CDR3 is TGTGCCTGGGGGCCGAGCCCAACTAATGAAAAA.

The sample holds many counts of this clone. The missing CDR3 end, 3 residues past where the read stops, is filled in from the germline J gene. The chain has TRBV29-1 and TRBJ2-1; 7 positions match TRBD2. The V segment lost 7 bases and the J segment 5 bases; nucleotides outside the gene matches: 14. This CDR3 is 15 amino acids long. CDR1 is SQVTM, CDR2 ANQGSEA, per germline. CDR3 in amino acids: CSGGWPSGVHNEQFF. Partial CDR3 DNA: TGCAGCGGGGGTTGGCCTAGCGGAGTTCACAATGAG.

Comments on this clone: Coverage ceases 3 residues before the CDR3 finishes, and the germline J gene fills in the end. The genes are TRBV11-3 and TRBJ2-1; 8 bases match TRBD1. CDR3 length: 14 residues. V trimming: 5 bases; J trimming: 6 bases; junction bases outside the gene matches: 6. In germline, CDR1 is SGHNT, CDR2 YENEEA. The sequenced part of the CDR3 DNA is TGTGCCAGCAGCAGCAGGGGGCGCGGCAATGAG. Translating gives CASSSRGRGNE. The whole CDR3 reads CASSSRGRGNEQFF.

This clone has just a few counts. Read data end 3 residues before the CDR3 end; the end is taken from the germline J gene. Within the sample, other DNA sequences also encode this same CDR3. The chain has TRBV7-8 and TRBJ1-1; D gene unclear. CDR3 length: 15 amino acids. The germline gives CDR1 SGHVS, CDR2 FQNEAQ. The germline V and J ends were trimmed by 3 bases and 6 bases, with 17 bases remaining between them. The CDR3 protein is CASSFPPTGVSEAFF. Incomplete CDR3 DNA: TGTGCCAGCAGCTTCCCCCCGACGGGTGTGTCTGAA.

Concerning this clone: The observed sequence ends 3 residues before the CDR3 terminus, with the missing tail filled in from the germline J gene. The chain is built from TRBV2 and TRBJ1-3; the D gene is possibly TRBD1 (5 bases). The CDR3 loop spans 15 amino acids. V was trimmed by 1 base and J by 0 bases, leaving 7 bases between them. The germline V gene has CDR1 SNHLY and CDR2 FYNNEI. The CDR3 region is CASSEVGGSGNTIYF. The part of the CDR3 DNA that was read is TGTGCCAGCAGTGAAGTGGGGGGCTCTGGAAACACC.

As to this clone: The CDR3 end is not reached by the read, which stops 3 residues before it; the germline J gene fills it in. The chain couples TRBV5-1 to TRBJ2-5; TRBD1 is a possible D gene (5 bases). The CDR3 consists of 13 residues. V shed 3 bases and J shed 3 bases, with 9 bases lying between them. Germline assignment: CDR1 SGHRS and CDR2 YFSETQ. CDR3 protein: CASSSEQEETQYF. The sequenced part of the CDR3 DNA is TGCGCCAGCAGCTCGGAACAGGAAGAGACC.

At least ten counts were recorded for this clone. The sequence runs out 3 residues before the end of the CDR3; the remainder is reconstructed from the germline J gene. Other DNA variants within this sample encode the same CDR3. The chain links TRBV6-1 to TRBJ2-1, with TRBD2 identical over 10 bases. This CDR3 comprises 15 residues. In germline, CDR1 is MNHNS, CDR2 SASEGT. Germline trimming cut 4 bases from V and 6 bases from J; bases unmatched to any gene: 6. The CDR3 loop is CASSGTSGVGNEQFF. The CDR3 bases that were read are TGTGCCAGCAGTGGAACTAGCGGGGTGGGCAATGAG.

CDR3 in amino acids: CATTEEVGGAGTEAFF. CDR3 DNA, as far as it was read: TGTGCCACCACCGAAGAGGTAGGGGGCGCGGGCACTGAA. The V call is TRBV19, the J call TRBJ1-1; TRBD1 matches at 7 bases. The read ends 3 residues early relative to the CDR3; the germline J gene fills the gap. The length of the CDR3 is 16 residues. Germline CDR1 LNHDA, CDR2 SQIVND (reference sequence). V dropped 10 bases and J dropped 4; count of bases not matched to a gene: 18.

Remarks on this clone: The read comes to an end 3 residues before the CDR3 does, leaving the germline J gene to fill in the end. The chain couples TRBV19 to TRBJ1-2; D not resolved. V lost 5 bases to trimming and J lost 3 bases, with 10 bases between them. Per the germline V gene, CDR1 is LNHDA and CDR2 is SQIVND (reference sequence). The CDR3 covers 13 residues. The chain's CDR3 is CASSLTEDYGYTF. The DNA read from the CDR3 is TGTGCCAGTAGTCTCACAGAAGACTATGGC.

This clone was recorded a few times. The sequence runs out 3 residues before the end of the CDR3; the remainder is reconstructed from the germline J gene. The genes are TRBV2 and TRBJ1-5; TRBD1 is a possible D gene (5 bases). V was clipped by 7 bases and J by 4 bases, with 8 bases between them. Looked up from germline, CDR1 is SNHLY and CDR2 is FYNNEI. The CDR3 runs to 12 residues. The CDR3 DNA, read in part, is TGTGCCAGCATGGCAGGGAATCAGCCC. Protein sequence: CASMAGNQP. The CDR3 reads in full as CASMAGNQPQHF. Filled out from reference TRBV2 and TRBJ1-5, the complete variable domain reads EPEVTQTPSHQVTQMGQEVILRCVPISNHLYFYWYRQILGQKVEFLVSFYNNEISEKSEIFDDQFSVERPDGSNFTLKIRSTKLEDSAMYFCASMAGNQPQHFGDGTRLSIL.

This clone has just a few counts. The CDR3 extends 3 residues past the end of the read, so its final part is completed from the germline J gene. V usage is TRBV11-1 and J usage is TRBJ2-7; D may be TRBD1 (6 bases). CDR3 length: 13 amino acids. Germline loops: CDR1 SGHAT, CDR2 FQDESV (reference sequence). V lost 4 bases and J lost 5, with 12 bases in between. CDR3 sequence reads: CASSSNNRDEQYF. The CDR3 DNA, read in part, is TGTGCCAGCAGCTCCAACAACAGGGACGAG.

In the case of this clone: The sequence runs out 3 residues before the end of the CDR3; the remainder is reconstructed from the germline J gene. J is TRBJ2-3 and V is TRBV29-1; D might be TRBD1 (5 bases). V lost 3 bases, J lost 2 bases, and 6 bases lay in between. Germline assignment: CDR1 SQVTM and CDR2 ANQGSEA. This CDR3 is built from 12 residues. The part of the CDR3 DNA that was read is TGCAGCGTTGAGACAGCCACAGATACG. It codes for CSVETATDT. The full-length CDR3 reads as CSVETATDTQYF.

This clone was seen a few times. The read ends 3 residues shy of where the CDR3 ends; the end is completed using the germline J gene. V and J are TRBV2 and TRBJ2-1; weak D call: TRBD1 (5 bases). The ends were cut back, 4 bases at V and 8 bases at J, with 15 bases in the middle. CDR3 length: 14 amino acids. CDR1 and CDR2 (germline): SNHLY, FYNNEI. This CDR3 is CASSGGALGDEQFF. CDR3 DNA (partial): TGTGCCAGCAGTGGTGGGGCCCTGGGCGATGAG.